Presented here are 26 T cell receptor beta chains from one specimen sequenced in a study of PD-L1 blockade in urothelial cancer. TCRdb keeps only in-frame clones here, not all; method: immunoSEQ multiplex PCR. The table lists about 2,500 clones, 37% of them singletons. The sample consisted of tumor tissue, taken before atezolizumab (anti-PD-L1) treatment. All receptors come from a man aged 55 to 69 with urothelial cancer.

The chain recombines TRBV7-6 with TRBJ2-2; TRBD2 matches at 10 bases. The CDR3 totals 15 residues. Trimming took 4 bases from V and 5 from J; bases not matched to a gene: 4. Germline values: CDR1 SGHVS, CDR2 FNYEAQ. The CDR3 coding sequence is TGTGCCAGCAGCTCCGTAGCGGGAGGAACCGGGGAGCTGTTTTTT. Protein: CASSSVAGGTGELFF.

This clone has just a few counts. The chain links TRBV11-3 to TRBJ2-5; perhaps D is TRBD1 or TRBD2 (6 bases each). The CDR3 runs 14 residues. Germline V gene lookup returns CDR1 SGHNT and CDR2 YENEEA. Trimming left V 5 bases short and J 5 bases short, with 15 bases between. Here the CDR3 reads CASSVQTGRETQYF. As DNA, the CDR3 is TGTGCCAGCAGCGTTCAAACAGGGAGGGAGACCCAGTACTTC.

This chain links TRBV19 with TRBJ1-5, with 10 bases fitting TRBD1. The ends lost 3 bases at V and 7 bases at J; junction bases unmatched: 15. Germline CDR1 reads LNHDA; CDR2 reads SQIVND (reference sequence). CDR3 length: 18 amino acids. CDR3 in DNA: TGTGCCAGTAGTATGAGCAGGGGAGGACAGGGGGTAAGCCAGCCCCAGCATTTT. This sequence encodes CASSMSRGGQGVSQPQHF.

A few counts support this clone. The CDR3 protein is CASSLRLAGPIDTQYF. CDR3 DNA sequence: TGTGCCAGCAGCCTAAGACTAGCGGGGCCCATAGATACGCAGTATTTT. This sequence joins TRBV11-3 and TRBJ2-3; TRBD2 aligns across 11 bases. Trimming removed 5 bases from V and 5 bases from J; junction bases left unmatched: 9. Germline V gives CDR1 SGHNT, CDR2 YENEEA. The CDR3 extends over 16 amino acids. The whole variable domain, remainder taken from reference TRBV11-3 and TRBJ2-3, is EAGVVQSPRYKIIEKKQPVAFWCNPISGHNTLYWYLQNLGQGPELLIRYENEEAVDDSQLPKDRFSAERLKGVDSTLKIQPAELGDSAVYLCASSLRLAGPIDTQYFGPGTRLTVL.

This clone was observed a few times. In DNA, the CDR3 is TGTGCCAGCAGAGCCTCCGGGGGCGAACAGCCCCAGCATTTT. As protein: CASRASGGEQPQHF. The genes are TRBV6-8 and TRBJ1-5; D might be TRBD1 (6 bases). From germline, CDR1 is MNHGY and CDR2 SAAAGT. The V end was cut by 6 bases, the J end by 7 bases, with 16 bases between. The CDR3 has 14 amino acids.

A few counts support this clone. The chain links TRBV11-3 to TRBJ1-1; weak D call: TRBD1 (5 bases). The CDR3 extends over 14 amino acids. The V end lost 0 bases, the J end lost 4 bases, and 9 bases lay between the germline ends. Germline values: CDR1 SGHNT, CDR2 YENEEA. The CDR3 nucleotides read TGTGCCAGCAGCTTAGAGGGGGTAGTCACTGAAGCTTTCTTT. Translation: CASSLEGVVTEAFF.

The J gene is TRBJ1-1, the V gene TRBV1. TRBV1 is annotated as a pseudogene. The CDR3 is 19 residues long. DNA of the CDR3: TGCGCCAGCAGCCAAGACCGGGCCCCTTTCATGGAAGCGAACACTGAAGCTTTCTTT. Protein product: CASSQDRAPFMEANTEAFF.

In its sample, this clone was seen a few times. This chain uses TRBV6-8 with TRBJ2-7; 9 nucleotides line up with TRBD2. The V gene's germline CDR1 is MNHGY and CDR2 SAAAGT. The J segment lost 4 bases and the V segment lost 8 bases, leaving 9 bases of the junction unmatched. The CDR3 spans 14 residues. CDR3 in amino acids: CASSPVLAGYEQYF. The DNA of the CDR3 is TGTGCCAGCTCCCCGGTGCTAGCGGGGTACGAGCAGTACTTC.

The chain is built from TRBV6-8 and TRBJ2-3, with D possibly matching TRBD1 (6 bases). CDR3 size: 15 residues. In germline, CDR1 is MNHGY, CDR2 SAAAGT. Trimming stripped 6 bases from V and 5 bases from J, with 18 bases between. The CDR3 here is CASSSGQINRDTQYF. The CDR3 region has the DNA TGTGCCAGCAGCTCCGGACAGATAAACAGAGATACGCAGTATTTT.

DNA for the CDR3: TGTGCCAGTAGTTCCGACGACGGGACTAGCGGCCACAATGAGCAGTTCTTC. Protein product: CASSSDDGTSGHNEQFF. The chain recombines TRBV19 with TRBJ2-1; TRBD2 matches at 11 bases. With V trimmed by 5 bases and J by 5 bases, 11 bases remained unmatched. CDR3 length: 17 residues. Germline V gene sequence: CDR1 LNHDA, CDR2 SQIVND (reference sequence).

J is TRBJ1-1 and V is TRBV14; 7 positions match TRBD1. The V gene end was trimmed by 3 bases and the J gene end by 1 base; junction bases not matched to a gene: 2. Per germline, CDR1 SGHDN and CDR2 FVKESK. The CDR3 is 14 amino acids. This CDR3 reads CASSQGTANTEAFF. Written as DNA, the CDR3 is TGTGCCAGCAGCCAGGGGACAGCGAACACTGAAGCTTTCTTT.

The chain employs TRBV28 and TRBJ1-5; tentative D call: TRBD1 (5 bases). Germline lookup yields CDR1 MDHEN and CDR2 SYDVKM. The CDR3 covers 12 residues. Trimming took off 4 bases at V and 7 bases at J, with 8 bases between the two ends. CDR3 in DNA: TGTGCCAGCAGTTGGGGGGGACAGCCCCAGCATTTT. Translation gives CASSWGGQPQHF.

The chain carries TRBV19 and TRBJ2-1; 11 nucleotides match TRBD1. This CDR3 comprises 16 residues. Germline values: CDR1 LNHDA, CDR2 SQIVND (reference sequence). The V and J ends lost 4 bases and 8 bases, in that order; junction bases with no gene match: 10. The CDR3 protein is CASSRFGTGGSDEQFF. CDR3 sequence (DNA): TGTGCCAGTAGTAGGTTTGGGACAGGGGGTTCTGATGAGCAGTTCTTC. The complete variable domain, with remaining parts taken from reference TRBV19 and TRBJ2-1, reads DGGITQSPKYLFRKEGQNVTLSCEQNLNHDAMYWYRQDPGQGLRLIYYSQIVNDFQKGDIAEGYSVSREKKESFPLTVTSAQKNPTAFYLCASSRFGTGGSDEQFFGPGTRLTVL.

This clone was seen only a few times. The V gene is TRBV6-1, the J gene TRBJ2-7; D may be TRBD1 (6 bases). This CDR3 spans 13 amino acids. Germline loops: CDR1 MNHNS, CDR2 SASEGT. Trimming pared 1 base from V and 9 bases from J, leaving 13 bases between. The chain's CDR3 is CASSEGQGSGQYF. The CDR3 DNA sequence: TGTGCCAGCAGTGAAGGTCAGGGGAGCGGGCAGTACTTC.

The rearrangement links TRBV28 to TRBJ1-6; tentatively, D is TRBD1 (6 bases). V was cut by 7 bases and J by 4 bases, with 14 bases left in between. The germline V gene has CDR1 MDHEN and CDR2 SYDVKM. The CDR3 totals 15 residues. CDR3 sequence reads: CASIPQGRYNSPLHF. The CDR3 DNA follows: TGTGCCAGCATCCCTCAGGGGAGGTATAATTCACCCCTCCACTTT.

This clone was seen just once. The chain joins TRBV19 to TRBJ1-5, with a possible D match to TRBD1 (5 bases). The CDR3 consists of 17 residues. V lost 7 bases to trimming and J lost 3 bases, with 22 bases between them. Germline V gives CDR1 LNHDA, CDR2 SQIVND (reference sequence). The CDR3: CASTGGTDGLYNQPQHF. Here the CDR3 DNA reads TGTGCCAGTACCGGGGGGACGGATGGGTTGTACAATCAGCCCCAGCATTTT.

The V gene is TRBV28, the J gene TRBJ2-7; the match to TRBD1 covers 8 bases. The CDR3 runs 15 residues. Germline loops: CDR1 MDHEN, CDR2 SYDVKM. Trimming at V came to 4 bases and at J to 7 bases, leaving 12 bases not matched to a gene. The CDR3 region is CASSSVVSGGREQYF. CDR3 bases: TGTGCCAGCAGTTCGGTCGTCTCAGGGGGCAGGGAGCAGTACTTC.

The rearrangement joins TRBV9 to TRBJ1-2; D gene ambiguous. Between the trimmed V and J ends, which lost 5 bases and 9 bases, there was a span of 17 bases. The CDR3 consists of 13 residues. Germline CDR1 is SGDLS and CDR2 is YYNGEE. This CDR3 is CASRARIMRSYTF. Here the CDR3 DNA reads TGTGCCAGCAGGGCAAGGATTATGCGTAGCTACACCTTC.

By its share, this clone is large (0.1 to 1%). V gene TRBV15 combines with J gene TRBJ1-5; 9 bases are a match to TRBD1. The V and J ends lost 4 bases and 0 bases, in that order; junction bases with no gene match: 7. Germline-derived CDR1 and CDR2 are LNHNV and YYDKDF (reference sequence). The CDR3 is made up of 17 amino acids. CDR3 protein: CATSKGQGKYSNQPQHF. For the CDR3, the DNA is TGTGCCACCAGCAAAGGACAGGGGAAATATAGCAATCAGCCCCAGCATTTT.

V and J are TRBV30 and TRBJ1-5; possible D gene TRBD1, 5 bases. This CDR3 comprises 13 residues. Germline-derived CDR1 and CDR2 are GTSNPN and SVGIG (reference sequence). Trimming took 5 bases from V and 3 from J, leaving 11 bases between them. The CDR3 is CAWDSGNNQPQHF. CDR3 sequence (DNA): TGTGCCTGGGACTCAGGGAACAATCAGCCCCAGCATTTT.

The chain is built from TRBV19 and TRBJ1-5; D not resolved. CDR1 and CDR2 from the germline V gene are LNHDA and SQIVND (reference sequence). Between the trimmed V and J ends, which lost 5 bases and 2 bases, there was a span of 13 bases. The CDR3 has 15 amino acids. As DNA, the CDR3 is TGTGCCAGTAGTGACCTTCCCGGGGGCAATCAGCCCCAGCATTTT. It specifies CASSDLPGGNQPQHF.

CDR3 nucleotides: TGTGCCAGCAGTCCGCTCCGCTCGAGGACTGCCCCCGGCTACACCTTC. It specifies CASSPLRSRTAPGYTF. The chain has TRBV28 and TRBJ1-2; D gene unclear. CDR3 length equals 16 residues. Trimming took 5 bases from V and 8 from J, leaving 24 bases between them. CDR1 and CDR2 (germline): MDHEN, SYDVKM.

This clone was detected only a few times. The chain carries TRBV1 and TRBJ2-6; the table's D call of TRBD2 was not tested on the DNA. TRBV1 is a pseudogene locus. The CDR3 extends over 15 amino acids. DNA for the CDR3: TGCACCAGCAGAAGTATCGGTTTGTGGGCCAACGTCCTGACTTTC. Protein product: CTSRSIGLWANVLTF.

This clone showed up just a few times. The chain is built from TRBV29-1 and TRBJ1-2; maybe TRBD1 (5 bases). The germline gives CDR1 SQVTM, CDR2 ANQGSEA. This CDR3 spans 14 amino acids. V was trimmed by 4 bases and J by 2 bases, leaving 14 bases between them. CDR3 sequence (DNA): TGCAGCGTTGCCCCCCAGGGATCAAACTATGGCTACACCTTC. Protein product: CSVAPQGSNYGYTF.

The sample holds a few counts of this clone. The chain uses TRBV7-6 and TRBJ2-7; 10 nucleotides agree with TRBD1. The germline CDR1 and CDR2 sequences are SGHVS and FNYEAQ. The CDR3 extends over 15 amino acids. V was pared by 5 bases and J by 5 bases, with 9 bases of the junction left unmatched. CDR3 loop: CASSPRQGARDEQYF. DNA for the CDR3: TGTGCCAGCAGCCCCAGACAGGGGGCGCGGGACGAGCAGTACTTC.

This sequence joins TRBV14 and TRBJ2-7; D may correspond to TRBD1 or TRBD2 (5 bases each). Germline CDR1 and CDR2: SGHDN and FVKESK. The CDR3 covers 14 residues. The V end was cut by 2 bases, the J end by 3 bases, with 11 bases between. CDR3 in amino acids: CASSQWDEDYEQYF. The CDR3 DNA reads TGTGCCAGCAGCCAATGGGACGAAGACTACGAGCAGTACTTC.